The T cell receptor (beta chain) under discussion was sequenced for a study of beta chain features in type 1 diabetes. Regarding the study as a whole: Junctions at VDJ sites from type 1 diabetes patients had fewer insertions and more deletions.

Investigators reverse transcribed all isolated RNA, so they sequenced expressed TCRB transcripts. The table came from immunoSEQ multiplex PCR; TCRdb's copy has only in-frame clones and leaves some out. The sample has about 140,000 clones; roughly 9.7% are singletons. This clone was observed a few times. Its antigen remains unknown. With 1 base clipped from V and 7 bases from J, the junction kept 6 bases outside the gene matches. Germline loops: CDR1 LNHDA, CDR2 SQIVND (reference sequence). The CDR3 has 15 residues. Populations obtained by sorting all exceeded 95% purity. The chain couples TRBV19 to TRBJ1-5; 8 positions match TRBD1. Sequencing was performed on central memory CD4+ T cells from blood. The TCR was taken from a woman between 40 and 55 years old in good health. In DNA, the CDR3 is TGTGCCAGTAGTATAGGGGACAGGCCAGACCAGCCCCAGCATTTT. The encoded protein is CASSIGDRPDQPQHF.